This T cell receptor (beta chain) comes out of a study of T cells in Graves' hyperthyroidism and ophthalmopathy. Study at large: The authors collected peripheral blood at initial diagnosis, before any treatment.

It was RNA transcripts that yielded the amplified TCR beta CDR3 regions. Initially, a first-round RT-PCR of the TCR CDR3 employed the HTBI primer set. TCRdb itself ran the multiplex PCR reads through MiXCR, one entry per CDR3 protein. The table lists about 360,000 distinct CDR3 sequences, about 13% of them singletons, with around a tenth in the top ten. This CDR3 spans 15 amino acids. CDR1 KGHSY and CDR2 FQNENV come from the germline V gene. Trimming removed 3 bases from V and 5 bases from J; junction bases left unmatched: 5. Graves' hyperthyroidism was deemed stable absent ophthalmopathy progression within 18 months. Diagnoses rested on clinical symptoms, serum thyroxine and TRAb, thyroid ultrasound and orbital computed tomography. The PBMCs were sourced from fresh peripheral blood (less than 11 ml).

The chain carries TRBV16 and TRBJ2-1, with 9 nucleotides matching TRBD1. Sequencing was done on a sample of blood. The TCR originated in a woman aged 18 to 35 with Graves' hyperthyroidism. CDR3 coding DNA: TGTGCCAGCAGCCAGGGACAGGGCAGTGACAATGAGCAGTTCTTC. Its protein is CASSQGQGSDNEQFF.